This TCR beta chain was found in a study of blood T cell repertoires in COVID-19. Deletions cut 1 base from V and 0 bases from J, with 12 bases between. The CDR3 is 17 residues long. Germline V gene data show CDR1 as LGHNA and CDR2 as YSLEER. In the original workflow: Quantification of nucleated cells was approximated via reference gene primer amplification. Using immunoSEQ multiplex PCR, the repertoire was profiled, and TCRdb retains in-frame clones only, with some absent. Clone size and V and J calls were adopted from that table, with D and trimming inferred from the DNA. The table includes some 190,000 clones, 80% to 85% detected once.

The origin of this receptor is a woman aged 30 to 39 who had been exposed to COVID-19. What was sequenced was PBMCs or T cells enriched from blood (not recorded which). The J gene is TRBJ1-4, the V gene TRBV4-3, with D uncertain. Written as DNA, the CDR3 is TGCGCCAGCAGCCAAGCCGGCAGACTTGCAACTAATGAAAAACTGTTTTTT. It encodes CASSQAGRLATNEKLFF.